Presented here are 14 T cell receptor beta chains from one specimen sequenced in a study of T cells after yellow fever vaccination (dated by TCRdb to about 2019). The sample's treatment or condition label, decoded: live attenuated yellow fever vaccine strain. The library was obtained by 5' RACE. Sequencing was performed on an Illumina HiSeq 2500. In-frame beta chains were kept once TCRdb had trimmed the public reads at Q25 with fastp and called clones with MiXCR. Rows are combined by CDR3 protein, so each entry shows the most common genes and DNA. Within this sample are some 560,000 distinct CDR3 sequences, with about a sixth of them counted one time only. In total, the top ten clones hold 17% of the sample. Source: PBMCs, taken about 5 days after the first yellow fever vaccination. The receptors shown here come from a man between 18 and 35 years old who received the YFV17D yellow fever vaccine.

In its sample, this clonotype was seen a few times. The genes are TRBV27 and TRBJ2-1, with D possibly being TRBD1 (6 bases). Trimming took off 3 bases at V and 5 bases at J, with 14 bases between the two ends. The CDR3 spans 15 residues. From germline, CDR1 is MNHEY and CDR2 SMNVEV (reference sequence). The CDR3 loop is CASSFDRLANNEQFF. CDR3 bases: TGTGCCAGCAGTTTTGACAGGTTGGCGAACAATGAGCAGTTCTTC.

This clonotype turned up a few times. This chain joins TRBV7-3 and TRBJ1-2, with D tentatively TRBD1 (5 bases). V gave up 5 bases and J gave up 7 bases, with 26 bases separating them. CDR3 length equals 17 residues. Germline V gene data show CDR1 as SGHTA and CDR2 as FQGTGA. The CDR3 coding sequence is TGTGCCAGCAGCCAACACCGCCCCGACGGGGCCCCCGGTGGCTACACCTTC. Translation gives CASSQHRPDGAPGGYTF.

The sample holds a few counts of this clonotype. J is TRBJ2-1 and V is TRBV4-2, with 7 bases that match TRBD2. This CDR3 has 15 residues. V lost 1 base to trimming and J lost 10 bases; unmatched junction nucleotides: 10. CDR1 and CDR2 (germline): LGHNA, YNFKEQ. For the CDR3, the DNA is TGTGCCAGCAGCCAAGCTACGGTGGATAGCGGGGAGCAGTTCTTC. Translated, it gives CASSQATVDSGEQFF.

This sequence joins TRBV24-1 and TRBJ2-1, with TRBD2 matching 13 bases. The CDR3 runs 17 residues. Losses at the gene ends were 2 bases for V and 4 bases for J; bases not matched to a gene: 4. Germline CDR1 is KGHDR and CDR2 is SFDVKD. The CDR3 spells CATSDSRTSGGYNEQFF. The CDR3 DNA is TGTGCCACCAGTGATTCCCGGACTAGCGGGGGTTACAATGAGCAGTTCTTC.

As DNA, the CDR3 is TGTGCCAGCAGTTTACCCAGGAATGCTAACTATGGCTACACCTTC. Its protein product is CASSLPRNANYGYTF. The chain recombines TRBV28 with TRBJ1-2; unclear D gene. The CDR3 sequence is 15 residues long. Germline CDR1 is MDHEN and CDR2 is SYDVKM. The germline V and J ends were trimmed by 2 bases and 0 bases, with 10 bases remaining between them.

The rearrangement joins TRBV5-6 to TRBJ1-6; D ambiguous. V shed 4 bases and J shed 7 bases, with 15 bases lying between them. Germline assignment: CDR1 SGHDT and CDR2 YYEEEE. This CDR3 spans 15 amino acids. Here the CDR3 DNA reads TGTGCCAGCAGCATGTTAGGCCCTTGGAATTCACCCCTCCACTTT. This translates into CASSMLGPWNSPLHF. Full variable domain (remainder filled in from reference TRBV5-6 and TRBJ1-6): DAGVTQSPTHLIKTRGQQVTLRCSPKSGHDTVSWYQQALGQGPQFIFQYYEEEERQRGNFPDRFSGHQFPNYSSELNVNALLLGDSALYLCASSMLGPWNSPLHFGNGTRLTVT.

This clonotype has a handful of counts. This chain connects TRBV20-1 to TRBJ1-1, with a tentative D call TRBD1 (5 bases). The CDR3 is 15 amino acids. Germline V gene sequence: CDR1 DFQATT, CDR2 SNEGSKA (reference sequence). V lost 1 base, J lost 0 bases, and 12 bases lay in between. The CDR3 DNA reads as TGCAGTGCTAGAGGTCCCAGGGCTTTGAACACTGAAGCTTTCTTT. It encodes CSARGPRALNTEAFF.

The chain has TRBV12-3 or TRBV12-4 and TRBJ1-6, with TRBD1 identical over 7 bases. J was trimmed by 8 bases and V by 5 bases; bases with no gene match: 6. This CDR3 is built from 14 residues. CDR3: CASSPTGWDSPLHF. The CDR3 nucleotides read TGTGCCAGCAGTCCGACAGGGTGGGATTCACCCCTCCACTTT.

This clonotype was seen only a few times. This rearrangement joins TRBV4-3 to TRBJ2-1, with 9 bases that match TRBD2. CDR1 is LGHNA, CDR2 YSLEER, per germline. Unmatched junction bases numbered 7, after V lost 3 bases and J lost 10 bases. This CDR3 is built from 14 residues. This CDR3 is CASSHPRGGGEQFF. CDR3 in DNA: TGCGCCAGCAGCCACCCGCGGGGGGGTGGAGAGCAGTTCTTC.

The chain is built from TRBV5-1 and TRBJ1-5, with no clear D. Germline CDR1 is SGHRS and CDR2 is YFSETQ. This CDR3 contains 13 residues. Trimming left V 7 bases short and J 6 bases short, with 14 bases between. This chain's CDR3 is CASSTGMGQPQHF. The CDR3 DNA sequence: TGCGCCAGCTCGACCGGGATGGGTCAGCCCCAGCATTTT. Full variable domain (outside the CDR3, taken from reference TRBV5-1 and TRBJ1-5): KAGVTQTPRYLIKTRGQQVTLSCSPISGHRSVSWYQQTPGQGLQFLFEYFSETQRNKGNFPGRFSGRQFSNSRSEMNVSTLELGDSALYLCASSTGMGQPQHFGDGTRLSIL.

The rearrangement uses TRBV4-1 and TRBJ2-3, with 7 bases lining up with TRBD2. Germline values: CDR1 MGHRA, CDR2 YSYEKL. The CDR3 consists of 16 residues. V was pared by 0 bases and J by 14 bases, with 17 bases of the junction left unmatched. The CDR3 reads CASSQENWEGGALTYF. CDR3 nucleotides: TGCGCCAGCAGCCAAGAAAATTGGGAGGGCGGGGCGTTGACGTATTTT.

The sample holds a few counts of this clonotype. An end of the junction does not agree with germline; a read error may underlie this. The chain recombines TRBV11-2 with TRBJ2-1, with 9 bases that match TRBD2. CDR3 size: 19 residues. The germline CDR1 and CDR2 sequences are SGHAT and FQNNGV. The CDR3 loop is CASSLEAWALAGYYNEQFF. The CDR3 DNA reads as TGTGCCAGCAGCCTAGAAGCCTGGGCTCTAGCGGGGTATTACAATGAGCAGTTCTTC.

The chain couples TRBV7-9 to TRBJ2-7; 8 bases align to TRBD1. J gave up 6 bases and V 5 bases, and 6 bases lay outside the gene matches. From germline, CDR1 is SEHNR and CDR2 FQNEAQ (reference sequence). The CDR3 sequence is 13 residues long. This chain's CDR3 is CASSNRTGLEQYF. CDR3 DNA sequence: TGTGCCAGCAGCAACCGGACAGGGCTCGAGCAGTACTTC.

The chain employs TRBV5-1 and TRBJ2-6; unclear D gene. V shed 0 bases and J shed 0 bases, with 7 bases lying between them. Germline CDR1 SGHRS, CDR2 YFSETQ. The CDR3 is made up of 16 amino acids. CDR3 in amino acids: CASSLGYTSGANVLTF. Here the CDR3 DNA reads TGCGCCAGCAGCTTGGGATATACCTCTGGGGCCAACGTCCTGACTTTC.